These 13 T cell receptor beta chains originate from one sample sequenced in a study of T cell responses to AZD1222 COVID-19 vaccine. The assay was immunoSEQ multiplex PCR, and TCRdb's table has in-frame clones only and misses some. The sample holds roughly 100,000 clones, 70% to 90% seen once. Sequences were derived from peripheral blood, sampled 28 days after the second AZD1222 dose. The origin of the receptors is an adult who received the AZD1222 COVID-19 vaccine.

V gene TRBV5-6 combines with J gene TRBJ2-3; maybe TRBD2 (5 bases). CDR1 is SGHDT and CDR2 is YYEEEE in the germline V gene. The CDR3 contains 17 residues. Trimming pared 0 bases from V and 2 bases from J, leaving 16 bases between. Here the CDR3 DNA reads TGTGCCAGCAGCTTGGCCAAGGACTTTCTGTTCACAGATACGCAGTATTTT. Its translation is CASSLAKDFLFTDTQYF. The complete variable domain, with remaining parts taken from reference TRBV5-6 and TRBJ2-3, reads DAGVTQSPTHLIKTRGQQVTLRCSPKSGHDTVSWYQQALGQGPQFIFQYYEEEERQRGNFPDRFSGHQFPNYSSELNVNALLLGDSALYLCASSLAKDFLFTDTQYFGPGTRLTVL.

This sequence joins TRBV12-3 or TRBV12-4 and TRBJ1-2, with TRBD1 as a possible D gene (6 bases). V was trimmed by 5 bases and J by 5 bases, leaving 12 bases between them. This CDR3 is built from 13 residues. The CDR3 sequence is CASSKQGPYGYTF. CDR3 bases: TGTGCCAGCAGTAAACAGGGACCTTATGGCTACACCTTC.

The rearrangement uses TRBV7-9 and TRBJ1-1; D uncertain. The CDR3 is 14 amino acids. The germline V gene encodes CDR1 SEHNR and CDR2 FQNEAQ (reference sequence). Between the trimmed V and J ends, which lost 4 bases and 4 bases, there was a span of 13 bases. The CDR3 coding sequence is TGTGCCAGCAGCTCCCTGGGAGGTACCACTGAAGCTTTCTTT. It encodes CASSSLGGTTEAFF.

The V gene is TRBV5-1, the J gene TRBJ1-2, with D tentatively TRBD1 (6 bases). Germline CDR1 reads SGHRS; CDR2 reads YFSETQ. This CDR3 is built from 15 residues. Trimming left V 0 bases short and J 0 bases short, with 9 bases between. In DNA form, the CDR3 reads TGCGCCAGCAGCTTGGATTGGACAGCTAACTATGGCTACACCTTC. It translates to CASSLDWTANYGYTF.

The chain carries TRBV4-1 and TRBJ2-7; D tentatively fits TRBD1 or TRBD2 (6 bases each). Germline values: CDR1 MGHRA, CDR2 YSYEKL. This CDR3 is 16 amino acids long. V was pared by 1 base and J by 0 bases, with 13 bases between. Written as DNA, the CDR3 is TGCGCCAGCAGCCAAGGTGTGTGGGGGGCCTCCTACGAGCAGTACTTC. It yields the protein CASSQGVWGASYEQYF.

This sequence joins TRBV7-2 and TRBJ1-5, with D perhaps matching TRBD1 (6 bases). Germline V gene data show CDR1 as SGHTA and CDR2 as FQGNSA. V lost 5 bases to trimming and J lost 3 bases, with 11 bases between them. This CDR3 has 14 amino acids. The CDR3 DNA is TGTGCCAGCAGCCTAACAGGGACCAATCAGCCCCAGCATTTT. Translated: CASSLTGTNQPQHF. Complete variable domain (other parts from reference TRBV7-2 and TRBJ1-5): GAGVSQSPSNKVTEKGKDVELRCDPISGHTALYWYRQSLGQGLEFLIYFQGNSAPDKSGLPSDRFSAERTGGSVSTLTIQRTQQEDSAVYLCASSLTGTNQPQHFGDGTRLSIL.

The rearrangement joins TRBV28 to TRBJ1-1; D possibly corresponds to TRBD1 (6 bases). The CDR3 sequence is 13 residues long. The V gene's germline CDR1 is MDHEN and CDR2 SYDVKM. With 3 bases removed from V and 11 bases from J, the gap between germline ends came to 16 bases. This CDR3 reads CASSFIQGRLAFF. In DNA, the CDR3 is TGTGCCAGCAGTTTCATACAGGGACGGCTCGCTTTCTTT. Full variable domain (missing parts from reference TRBV28 and TRBJ1-1): DVKVTQSSRYLVKRTGEKVFLECVQDMDHENMFWYRQDPGLGLRLIYFSYDVKMKEKGDIPEGYSVSREKKERFSLILESASTNQTSMYLCASSFIQGRLAFFGQGTRLTVV.

The V call is TRBV7-3, the J call TRBJ1-3, with TRBD1 as a possible D gene (5 bases). Trimming shortened V by 5 bases and J by 1 base, and 9 bases separated the two germline ends. The CDR3 runs to 14 residues. CDR1 SGHTA and CDR2 FQGTGA come from the germline V gene. The CDR3 DNA sequence: TGTGCCAGCAGCACAGGCACTTCTGGAAACACCATATATTTT. This sequence encodes CASSTGTSGNTIYF.

The CDR3 bases are TGTGCCAGCAGCCCTGGACGGGAGAGTTTAAACTATGGCTACACCTTC. Residues: CASSPGRESLNYGYTF. The chain joins TRBV6-2 or TRBV6-3 to TRBJ1-2; D not resolved. Deletions cut 6 bases from V and 2 bases from J, with 19 bases between. Germline assignment: CDR1 MNHEY and CDR2 SVGEGT. CDR3 size: 16 residues.

This clone was seen only a few times. The J gene is TRBJ1-5, the V gene TRBV6-1; D is perhaps TRBD1 (6 bases). V gave up 3 bases and J gave up 4 bases, with 16 bases separating them. From germline, CDR1 is MNHNS and CDR2 SASEGT. The CDR3 runs 16 residues. CDR3 sequence reads: CASSDLIQGGNQPQHF. The CDR3 DNA sequence: TGTGCCAGCAGTGACCTTATACAGGGCGGGAATCAGCCCCAGCATTTT.

J is TRBJ1-1 and V is TRBV6-6; no definite D call. The CDR3 totals 16 residues. The V gene's germline CDR1 is MNHNY and CDR2 SVGAGI (reference sequence). Trimming took off 0 bases at V and 0 bases at J, with 11 bases between the two ends. CDR3 coding DNA: TGTGCCAGCAGTTACTCATACAGAGTCCTGAACACTGAAGCTTTCTTT. It translates to CASSYSYRVLNTEAFF.

This sequence joins TRBV28 and TRBJ1-5; D unclear. Per the germline V gene, CDR1 is MDHEN and CDR2 is SYDVKM. Trimming pared 4 bases from V and 0 bases from J, leaving 4 bases between. This CDR3 comprises 13 residues. CDR3 sequence reads: CASSSDSNQPQHF. CDR3 DNA: TGTGCCAGCAGTTCCGATAGCAATCAGCCCCAGCATTTT.

This chain uses TRBV2 with TRBJ1-1, with D tentatively TRBD1 (6 bases). CDR1 is SNHLY, CDR2 FYNNEI, per germline. The germline V and J ends were trimmed by 4 bases and 1 base, with 10 bases remaining between them. This CDR3 region has 14 residues. CDR3 sequence (DNA): TGTGCCAGCAGTGTCGAGACAGGGAACACTGAAGCTTTCTTT. Translating it yields CASSVETGNTEAFF.